This TCR beta chain was obtained from a study of cytomegalovirus exposure and HLA in healthy donors. Vbeta (60) and Jbeta (13) primers were used in the PCR. The method was immunoSEQ multiplex PCR; TCRdb's version includes in-frame clones alone and lacks a portion of them. The sample consists of some 130,000 clones, 60% to 75% of them appearing once. These donors counted as nominally healthy when sampled, but unrecorded immune exposures were likely. Unmatched junction bases numbered 9, after V lost 6 bases and J lost 3 bases. Germline-derived CDR1 and CDR2 are SNHLY and FYNNEI. The CDR3 is 17 residues long.

The receptor was isolated from a human donor in good health. This chain connects TRBV2 to TRBJ2-3, with 13 bases lining up with TRBD2. Sequenced material: PBMCs. The CDR3 spells CASRLAGGPRGTDTQYF. Written as DNA, the CDR3 is TGTGCCAGCAGACTAGCGGGAGGGCCGCGTGGAACAGATACGCAGTATTTT.